This record concerns one T cell receptor (beta chain) sequence. The treatment here: roughly 18 received Ad26.COV2.S at low or high dose, single or two shots; about 5 received placebo; per-sample allocation not given. Sampling took place 63 days after the first vaccine or placebo injection. A Boston donor was an adult aged 18-55 years. These data come from a study of Ad26.COV2.S vaccination and SARS-CoV-2 variants. At the level of the study: Trial arm assignment for the donor was COV1001 Ad26.COV2.S.

Measured with immunoSEQ multiplex PCR; TCRdb has only the in-frame clones, and not every one. The data hold 440,000 or so clones, with about 92% observed a single time. Germline CDR1 is MGHDK and CDR2 is SYGVNS. This CDR3 region has 16 residues. Unmatched junction bases numbered 6, after V lost 4 bases and J lost 6 bases. This chain uses TRBV25-1 with TRBJ2-1, with 13 positions matching TRBD2. This receptor was identified in a person aged 18 to 59 who received the Ad26.COV2.S COVID-19 vaccine or a placebo. The material was peripheral blood, obtained in a trial of Ad26.COV2.S vaccine versus placebo. This chain's CDR3 is CASSVAGLAGFNEQFF. CDR3 DNA sequence: TGTGCCAGCAGTGTCGCGGGACTAGCGGGATTCAATGAGCAGTTCTTC.